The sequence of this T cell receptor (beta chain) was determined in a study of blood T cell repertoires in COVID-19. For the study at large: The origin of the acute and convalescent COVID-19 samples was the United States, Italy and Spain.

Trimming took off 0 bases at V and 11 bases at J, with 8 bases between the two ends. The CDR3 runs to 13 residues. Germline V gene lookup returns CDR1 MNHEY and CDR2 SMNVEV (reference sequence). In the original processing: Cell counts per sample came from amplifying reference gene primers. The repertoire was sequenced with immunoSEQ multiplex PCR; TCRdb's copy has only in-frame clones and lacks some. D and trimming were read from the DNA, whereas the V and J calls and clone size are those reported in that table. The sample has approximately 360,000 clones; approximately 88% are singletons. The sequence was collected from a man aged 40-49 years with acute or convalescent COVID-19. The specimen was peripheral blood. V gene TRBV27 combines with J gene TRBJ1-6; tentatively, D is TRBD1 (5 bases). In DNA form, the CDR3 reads TGTGCCAGCAGTTTATCGGGGGGAACACCCCTCCACTTT. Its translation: CASSLSGGTPLHF.